The clone carrying this T cell receptor (beta chain) was picked up one time. This CDR3 is 13 amino acids long. V was pared by 3 bases and J by 0 bases, with 5 bases between. Per the germline V gene, CDR1 is SGHTA and CDR2 is FQGTGA. This record comes from a study of control samples from healthy donors and cancer patients. The assay was immunoSEQ multiplex PCR, and TCRdb's table has in-frame clones only and misses some. The sample has 99,000 or so clones, roughly 80% seen once. The receptor was derived from a woman in her fifties or sixties in good health. The chain carries TRBV7-3 and TRBJ1-1; D is uncertain. Sequencing was carried out using blood. The CDR3 sequence: CASSFALNTEAFF. Written as DNA, the CDR3 is TGTGCCAGCAGCTTTGCTTTGAACACTGAAGCTTTCTTT.